The 27 T cell receptor beta chains reported below all come from one sample, sequenced in a study of early T cells in non-severe SARS-CoV-2 infection. MiXCR, run by TCRdb on the 5' RACE reads, gives a single entry per CDR3 protein. The repertoire holds about 29,000 distinct CDR3 sequences, approximately 5.2% seen once, with under 7% in the top ten. Sample: whole blood. Source of these receptors: an adult who was a healthcare worker with PCR-confirmed SARS-CoV-2 infection or an uninfected control (not recorded which).

In its sample, this clonotype was seen many times. The V gene is TRBV4-3, the J gene TRBJ1-4; TRBD1 aligns across 10 bases. The germline gives CDR1 LGHNA, CDR2 YSLEER. CDR3 size: 17 residues. V shed 0 bases, J shed 8 bases, and the junction held 9 bases outside the gene matches. In DNA form, the CDR3 reads TGCGCCAGCAGCCAAGAAAGGTCCGGGACAGGGGACGAAAAACTGTTTTTT. Translated: CASSQERSGTGDEKLFF.

This clonotype was detected only a few times. The CDR3 is CASQLRGSYEQYF. The DNA for the CDR3 is TGTGCCAGCCAACTCAGGGGCTCCTACGAGCAGTACTTC. The V gene is TRBV6-2 or TRBV6-3, the J gene TRBJ2-7, with D possibly being TRBD1 (6 bases). CDR1 MNHEY and CDR2 SVGEGT come from the germline V gene. The CDR3 sequence is 13 residues long. V gave up 8 bases and J gave up 0 bases, with 11 bases separating them.

This clonotype was recorded at least ten times. Germline is not matched at one junction end, which may reflect a read error. The rearrangement joins TRBV29-1 to TRBJ1-2; D remains unclear. In germline, CDR1 is SQVTM, CDR2 ANQGSEA. CDR3 length: 8 residues. This CDR3 reads CSDEGYTF. The CDR3 nucleotides are TGCAGCGATGAAGGCTACACCTTC.

This clonotype was observed a few times. The chain uses TRBV18 and TRBJ1-6; 11 nucleotides match TRBD1. Germline V gene lookup returns CDR1 KGHSH and CDR2 LQKENI. V was clipped by 2 bases and J by 6 bases; unmatched bases: 0. The CDR3 is 15 residues long. CDR3 sequence (DNA): TGTGCCAGCTCACCAGGACAGGGGGCTAATTCACCCCTCCACTTT. Residues: CASSPGQGANSPLHF.

This clonotype has only a few counts. The V gene is TRBV3-1, the J gene TRBJ2-4, with D uncertain. Germline values: CDR1 LGHDT, CDR2 YNNKEL (reference sequence). The length of the CDR3 is 15 residues. Deletions cut 0 bases from V and 8 bases from J, with 14 bases between. The CDR3 spells CASSQEGVPWHIQYF. CDR3 sequence (DNA): TGTGCCAGCAGCCAAGAGGGTGTCCCTTGGCACATTCAGTACTTC.

This chain uses TRBV20-1 with TRBJ2-1; no definite D call. Germline V CDR1 and CDR2: DFQATT, SNEGSKA (reference sequence). The CDR3 runs 10 residues. The V and J ends lost 3 bases and 8 bases respectively, with 5 bases between them. CDR3 loop: CSASVDEQFF. The CDR3 DNA reads as TGCAGTGCTAGTGTCGATGAGCAGTTCTTC.

This clonotype was recorded a few times. The DNA for the CDR3 is TGTGCCAGCAGACTAGACATCTCAACCTACGAGCAGTACTTC. It translates to CASRLDISTYEQYF. The gene calls are TRBV6-6 and TRBJ2-7; TRBD2 is a possible D gene (5 bases). The germline V and J ends were trimmed by 6 bases and 2 bases, with 14 bases remaining between them. Germline V lookup: CDR1 MNHNY, CDR2 SVGAGI (reference sequence). CDR3 size: 14 residues.

The chain uses TRBV7-2 and TRBJ2-3; 7 bases align to TRBD2. Germline assignment: CDR1 SGHTA and CDR2 FQGNSA. V lost 2 bases and J lost 2; bases outside the gene matches: 1. This CDR3 is built from 14 residues. The CDR3 DNA follows: TGTGCCAGCAGCTTAAGCGGGGCCACAGATACGCAGTATTTT. Its protein product is CASSLSGATDTQYF.

This clonotype came up many times. CDR3 coding DNA: TGTGCCAGCAGCCAAGGGACAGTTAATGAAAAACTGTTTTTT. It is translated as CASSQGTVNEKLFF. The gene calls are TRBV7-9 and TRBJ1-4, with TRBD1 matching 7 bases. Germline V lookup: CDR1 SEHNR, CDR2 FQNEAQ (reference sequence). CDR3 size: 14 residues. Unmatched junction bases numbered 4, after V lost 5 bases and J lost 4 bases.

This clonotype was seen many times. V gene TRBV28 combines with J gene TRBJ2-7; D call uncertain. The germline CDR1 and CDR2 sequences are MDHEN and SYDVKM. V dropped 3 bases and J dropped 6 bases, with 3 bases sitting between them. This CDR3 has 10 residues. This CDR3 is CASSFTEQYF. CDR3 DNA sequence: TGTGCCAGCAGTTTTACCGAGCAGTACTTC.

Many counts were recorded for this clonotype. The V and J genes are TRBV11-2 and TRBJ2-6; D is undetermined. CDR1 SGHAT and CDR2 FQNNGV come from the germline V gene. The germline V and J ends were trimmed by 1 base and 1 base, with 8 bases remaining between them. CDR3 length equals 16 residues. CDR3: CASSLGGGSGANVLTF. For the CDR3, the DNA is TGTGCCAGCAGCTTAGGCGGTGGATCTGGGGCCAACGTCCTGACTTTC.

This clonotype was seen at least ten times. The J gene is TRBJ2-1, the V gene TRBV27; possible D gene TRBD1, 5 bases. The ends were cut back, 2 bases at V and 1 base at J, with 9 bases in the middle. The germline V gene has CDR1 MNHEY and CDR2 SMNVEV (reference sequence). The CDR3 contains 15 residues. The CDR3 spells CASSLRGVSYNEQFF. CDR3 nucleotide sequence: TGTGCCAGCAGTTTAAGGGGCGTATCCTACAATGAGCAGTTCTTC.

This clonotype was seen at least ten times. The chain joins TRBV12-3 or TRBV12-4 to TRBJ2-2; 7 nucleotides agree with TRBD1. Germline trimming cut 6 bases from V and 3 bases from J; bases unmatched to any gene: 4. There are 14 residues in the CDR3. CDR3 DNA sequence: TGTGCCAGCAGCCCTGACAGGGACACCGGGGAGCTGTTTTTT. It codes for CASSPDRDTGELFF.

This clonotype was recorded at least ten times. V gene TRBV18 combines with J gene TRBJ2-3; D is uncertain. CDR1 KGHSH and CDR2 LQKENI come from the germline V gene. V was clipped by 11 bases and J by 3 bases, with 21 bases between them. The CDR3 totals 15 residues. The CDR3 coding sequence is TGTGCCGGGTCAGAGTTTCAGGCGTCGACAGATACGCAGTATTTT. This sequence encodes CAGSEFQASTDTQYF.

This clonotype was picked up many times. The rearrangement uses TRBV29-1 and TRBJ1-1; 9 nucleotides align to TRBD1. CDR3 length: 13 residues. The ends lost 7 bases at V and 4 bases at J; junction bases unmatched: 7. Germline V gene sequence: CDR1 SQVTM, CDR2 ANQGSEA. CDR3 loop: CSATGTGFTEAFF. The DNA of the CDR3 is TGCAGCGCAACCGGGACAGGGTTCACTGAAGCTTTCTTT. The complete variable domain, with remaining parts taken from reference TRBV29-1 and TRBJ1-1, reads SAVISQKPSRDICQRGTSLTIQCQVDSQVTMMFWYRQQPGQSLTLIATANQGSEATYESGFVIDKFPISRPNLTFSTLTVSNMSPEDSSIYLCSATGTGFTEAFFGQGTRLTVV.

This clonotype was seen more than once but under ten times. V gene TRBV5-3 combines with J gene TRBJ2-2, with 7 bases lining up with TRBD1. TRBV5-3 is labeled an ORF, and its function is uncertain. This CDR3 region has 14 residues. After removal of 4 bases from V and 3 bases from J, the junction contained 3 bases not matched to a gene. This CDR3 is CARSPTGYTGELFF. CDR3 coding DNA: TGTGCCAGAAGCCCGACAGGGTACACCGGGGAGCTGTTTTTT.

At least ten counts were recorded for this clonotype. This sequence joins TRBV30 and TRBJ1-2; 10 bases map to TRBD1. Per the germline V gene, CDR1 is GTSNPN and CDR2 is SVGIG (reference sequence). The J segment lost 8 bases and the V segment lost 2 bases, leaving 8 bases of the junction unmatched. CDR3 length equals 14 residues. The DNA for the CDR3 is TGTGCCTGGAGTCTCGGGACAGGGGTGCGCGGCTACACCTTC. This sequence encodes CAWSLGTGVRGYTF. The full variable domain, its missing parts supplied by reference TRBV30 and TRBJ1-2, is SQTIHQWPATLVQPVGSPLSLECTVEGTSNPNLYWYRQAAGRGLQLLFYSVGIGQISSEVPQNLSASRPQDRQFILSSKKLLLSDSGFYLCAWSLGTGVRGYTFGSGTRLTVV.

This clonotype was observed at least ten times. The gene calls are TRBV29-1 and TRBJ2-1; 13 nucleotides line up with TRBD2. The CDR3 consists of 19 residues. Germline V gene lookup returns CDR1 SQVTM and CDR2 ANQGSEA. Unmatched junction bases numbered 11, after V lost 2 bases and J lost 1 base. Here the CDR3 reads CSVELMRGLAGTSYNEQFF. CDR3 in DNA: TGCAGCGTTGAATTAATGAGGGGACTAGCGGGGACTTCCTACAATGAGCAGTTCTTC.

This clonotype was observed at least ten times. This chain uses TRBV27 with TRBJ1-6; 7 bases align to TRBD1. V was pared by 3 bases and J by 10 bases, with 12 bases of the junction left unmatched. The CDR3 has 16 amino acids. The germline CDR1 and CDR2 sequences are MNHEY and SMNVEV (reference sequence). The CDR3 protein is CASSFLDREPPSPLHF. The CDR3 nucleotides read TGTGCCAGCAGTTTCCTCGACAGGGAACCACCCTCACCCCTCCACTTT.

Ten or more counts support this clonotype. As DNA, the CDR3 is TGCAGTGCTAGCCCCGGGGGGCCGAGGGGCACAGATACGCAGTATTTT. Residues: CSASPGGPRGTDTQYF. The V gene is TRBV20-1, the J gene TRBJ2-3, with D possibly matching TRBD2 (7 bases). CDR3 length: 16 amino acids. The germline CDR1 and CDR2 sequences are DFQATT and SNEGSKA (reference sequence). V was trimmed by 3 bases and J by 1 base, leaving 17 bases between them.

The chain combines TRBV24-1 with TRBJ1-2, with a weak D call TRBD1 (5 bases). The CDR3 spans 14 residues. Germline CDR1 reads KGHDR; CDR2 reads SFDVKD. Trimming removed 9 bases from V and 8 bases from J, with 21 bases in between. The chain's CDR3 is CATEDPGKWGGYTF. The DNA of the CDR3 is TGTGCCACCGAGGATCCAGGGAAATGGGGCGGCTACACCTTC.

This clonotype was seen repeatedly, ten times or more. An end of the junction does not agree with germline; a read error may underlie this. The chain has TRBV12-3 or TRBV12-4 and TRBJ2-1, with a possible D match to TRBD2 (6 bases). The CDR3 runs 13 residues. CDR3 DNA sequence: TGTGCCAGCAGTTTCACATCGGGACTTCTCCTCCTCTTC. Protein: CASSFTSGLLLLF.

This clonotype came up many times. The rearrangement uses TRBV7-9 and TRBJ1-2; TRBD1 might be the D (5 bases). The V and J ends lost 5 bases and 4 bases respectively, with 11 bases between them. Germline V gene sequence: CDR1 SEHNR, CDR2 FQNEAQ (reference sequence). The CDR3 sequence is 13 residues long. CDR3 protein: CASSHGRGYGYTF. For the CDR3, the DNA is TGTGCCAGCAGCCATGGGAGGGGCTATGGCTACACCTTC.

This clonotype was recorded at least ten times. The chain's CDR3 is CASSPRTTSRELFF. In DNA, the CDR3 is TGTGCCAGCAGCCCCCGGACGACTAGCCGGGAGCTGTTTTTT. The chain combines TRBV7-9 with TRBJ2-2; 7 bases align to TRBD2. Trimming cost V 5 bases and J 9 bases; bases outside gene matches: 9. Germline CDR1 reads SEHNR; CDR2 reads FQNEAQ (reference sequence). This CDR3 comprises 14 residues.

Many counts were recorded for this clonotype. The chain combines TRBV6-2 or TRBV6-3 with TRBJ1-4; TRBD1 is a possible D gene (5 bases). Germline lookup yields CDR1 MNHEY and CDR2 SVGEGT. CDR3 length: 15 residues. V gave up 4 bases and J gave up 4 bases, with 13 bases separating them. The CDR3 sequence: CASSSGQAFNEKLFF. The CDR3 DNA follows: TGTGCCAGCAGTTCCGGACAAGCTTTTAATGAAAAACTGTTTTTT.

This clonotype was picked up many times. The V call is TRBV7-2, the J call TRBJ1-4, with D perhaps TRBD1 (6 bases). Germline V gene lookup returns CDR1 SGHTA and CDR2 FQGNSA. The CDR3 runs 17 residues. The germline V and J ends were trimmed by 1 base and 5 bases, with 17 bases remaining between them. This chain's CDR3 is CASSLVSPGRGNEKLFF. The CDR3 region has the DNA TGTGCCAGCAGCTTAGTGTCGCCGGGGAGGGGGAATGAAAAACTGTTTTTT.

In this sample, this clonotype turned up many times. Relative to the germline gene, one junction end is altered; a read error may explain this. The J gene is TRBJ2-2, the V gene TRBV7-3, with 8 bases aligning to TRBD2. The CDR3 has 16 amino acids. Germline CDR1 reads SGHTA; CDR2 reads FQGTGA. This CDR3 is CASSSPRGGNAGELFF. The CDR3 coding sequence is TGTGCCAGCAGCTCTCCTCGCGGGGGGAACGCCGGGGAGCTGTTTTTT. Complete variable domain (other parts from reference TRBV7-3 and TRBJ2-2): GAGVSQTPSNKVTEKGKYVELRCDPISGHTALYWYRQSLGQGPEFLIYFQGTGAADDSGLPNDRFFAVRPEGSVSTLKIQRTERGDSAVYLCASSSPRGGNAGELFFGEGSRLTVL.